The clone carrying this TCR beta chain was found once. Generated by immunoSEQ multiplex PCR, the TCRdb table keeps only in-frame clones and is missing some. The repertoire holds 80,000 to 100,000 clones, with 70% to 90% as singletons. The record originates from a study of control samples from healthy donors and cancer patients. The CDR3 sequence is 15 residues long. Trimming removed 2 bases at V and 3 bases at J, with 14 bases between. Germline V lookup: CDR1 KGHSH, CDR2 LQKENI. The sequenced sample was blood. This rearrangement joins TRBV18 to TRBJ2-7, with D perhaps matching TRBD2 (5 bases). This receptor was taken from a man aged 25 to 40 in good health. As DNA, the CDR3 is TGTGCCAGCTCACCAGGAAGGAGGCAGAACTACGAGCAGTACTTC. As protein: CASSPGRRQNYEQYF.